A selection of T cell receptor beta chains follows, all from one sample in a study of blood T cell repertoires in COVID-19. Repertoires were generated with immunoSEQ multiplex PCR, while TCRdb's copy carries only in-frame clones and drops some. Of 55,000 to 90,000 clones in the sample, about 88% were seen once. The sequenced material came from peripheral blood. The origin of the receptors is a man aged 65-85 years with active COVID-19. CDR3s include the opening cysteine and the closing phenylalanine or tryptophan. The order of the fields is D gene, V gene, clone size, J gene, CDR3 protein, CDR3 DNA. D genes are given only for firm matches. The size of a clone is reported for some rows only, either as once, few or many, or as a class for expanded clones.

>.|TRBV6-6|few|TRBJ1-6
CASSYSLGSPLHF
TGTGCCAGCAGTTACTCCCTCGGGTCACCCCTCCACTTT
>.|TRBV18|.|TRBJ2-4
CASSPRVGLAAYF
TGTGCCAGCTCACCAAGGGTTGGTTTAGCGGCGTACTTC
>.|TRBV30|.|TRBJ1-2
CAWDDQANYGYTF
TGTGCCTGGGATGACCAGGCGAACTATGGCTACACCTTC
>.|TRBV5-8|once|TRBJ2-5
CASSLGAGRWSSPQETQYF
TGTGCCAGCAGCTTGGGGGCGGGGAGGTGGTCTAGCCCACAAGAGACCCAGTACTTC
>.|TRBV6-5|.|TRBJ2-7
CASKEPGSYEQYF
TGTGCCAGCAAGGAGCCCGGCTCCTACGAGCAGTACTTC
>TRBD2|TRBV19|.|TRBJ2-7
CASSMKRGLEQYF
TGTGCCAGTAGTATGAAGAGGGGACTAGAGCAGTACTTC
>.|TRBV7-9|.|TRBJ2-7
CASSQGPLIYEQYF
TGTGCCAGCAGCCAGGGGCCCCTAATTTACGAGCAGTACTTC
>TRBD1|TRBV3-1/TRBV3-2|.|TRBJ1-3
CASSQGGQGLENTIYF
TGTGCCAGCAGCCAAGGGGGACAGGGTCTAGAAAACACCATATATTTT
>.|TRBV7-2|.|TRBJ2-2
CASSLGTANTGELFF
TGTGCCAGCAGCTTAGGGACAGCGAACACCGGGGAGCTGTTTTTT
>TRBD2|TRBV10-3|once|TRBJ2-3
CATIAGVTDTQYF
TGTGCCACCATAGCGGGAGTCACAGATACGCAGTATTTT
>TRBD2|TRBV27|.|TRBJ2-1
CASSPGTRRNEQFF
TGTGCCAGCAGCCCCGGGACTAGACGAAATGAGCAGTTCTTC
>.|TRBV5-1|.|TRBJ1-4
CASSLGRVDEKLFF
TGCGCCAGCAGCTTGGGGAGGGTTGATGAAAAACTGTTTTTT
>.|TRBV25-1|.|TRBJ1-1
CASSEFGGRGTEAFF
TGTGCCAGCAGTGAATTCGGGGGGCGGGGGACTGAAGCTTTCTTT
>.|TRBV6-6|.|TRBJ1-3
CASTHGGSGNTIYF
TGTGCCAGCACCCATGGGGGGTCTGGAAACACCATATATTTT
>.|TRBV5-6|.|TRBJ2-7
CASSPEPGQRVYEQYF
TGTGCCAGCAGTCCAGAACCGGGGCAGCGGGTCTACGAGCAGTACTTC
>TRBD1|TRBV5-4|.|TRBJ1-5
CASSLTQGVPGPQHF
TGTGCCAGCAGCTTAACACAGGGGGTCCCTGGGCCCCAGCATTTT
>TRBD1|TRBV13|.|TRBJ2-7
CASSPRPGQGYEQYF
TGTGCCAGCAGCCCAAGGCCGGGACAGGGTTACGAGCAGTACTTC
>TRBD1|TRBV28|once|TRBJ2-4
CASSDRAQNIQYF
TGTGCCAGCTCCGACAGGGCCCAAAACATTCAGTACTTC
>TRBD1|TRBV2|.|TRBJ2-5
CASTDRGRETQYF
TGTGCCAGCACGGACAGGGGGCGGGAGACCCAGTACTTC
>TRBD1|TRBV9|.|TRBJ1-1
CASSVATGAGTEAFF
TGTGCCAGCAGCGTAGCTACAGGGGCGGGGACTGAAGCTTTCTTT
>.|TRBV24-1|.|TRBJ2-3
CATSDPYPLAGNTDTQYF
TGTGCCACCAGTGACCCATACCCCCTGGCGGGGAACACAGATACGCAGTATTTT
>TRBD2|TRBV7-2|once|TRBJ2-2
CASSLAGAGGNTGELFF
TGTGCCAGCAGCTTAGCGGGTGCGGGGGGGAACACCGGGGAGCTGTTTTTT
>TRBD2|TRBV7-2|.|TRBJ2-1
CASSSGLAGALFYNEQFF
TGTGCCAGCAGCTCGGGACTAGCGGGAGCCCTTTTTTACAATGAGCAGTTCTTC
>.|TRBV6-5|.|TRBJ2-3
CASGRDVTDTQYF
TGTGCCAGCGGGCGGGATGTAACAGATACGCAGTATTTT
>TRBD1|TRBV7-9|.|TRBJ2-2
CASSAGQVGTGELFF
TGTGCCAGCAGCGCGGGACAGGTGGGCACCGGGGAGCTGTTTTTT
>TRBD2|TRBV6-2/TRBV6-3|.|TRBJ2-3
CASSAGGGVPPDTQYF
TGTGCCAGCAGCGCCGGCGGGGGAGTCCCCCCCGATACGCAGTATTTT
>.|TRBV30|.|TRBJ2-1
CAWRGGNSNEQFF
TGTGCCTGGAGAGGCGGGAACTCCAATGAGCAGTTCTTC
>.|TRBV4-1|.|TRBJ2-1
CASSQGPWEQFF
TGCGCCAGCAGCCAAGGGCCGTGGGAGCAGTTCTTC
>.|TRBV5-6|few|TRBJ1-5
CASSRGGYQPQHF
TGTGCCAGCAGCCGGGGGGGCTATCAGCCCCAGCATTTT
>.|TRBV6-1|.|TRBJ2-7
CASSEGGRGYEQYF
TGTGCCAGCAGTGAAGGGGGTCGGGGATACGAGCAGTACTTC
>TRBD2|TRBV7-8|few|TRBJ2-1
CASRLGLAAYNEQFF
TGTGCCAGCAGGCTAGGACTAGCGGCATACAATGAGCAGTTCTTC
>TRBD1|TRBV6-4|.|TRBJ2-5
CARGTGMGKTTRETQYF
TGTGCCCGCGGGACAGGGATGGGCAAGACCACAAGGGAGACCCAGTACTTC
>.|TRBV15|.|TRBJ1-1
CATSRGRLNTEAFF
TGTGCCACCAGCAGGGGGCGGTTGAACACTGAAGCTTTCTTT
>TRBD2|TRBV4-1|.|TRBJ2-3
CASSPGLAGGGDTQYF
TGCGCCAGCAGCCCGGGACTAGCGGGAGGGGGAGATACGCAGTATTTT
>TRBD1|TRBV5-6|.|TRBJ2-5
CASSWGPRGQETQYF
TGTGCCAGCAGCTGGGGCCCCAGGGGGCAAGAGACCCAGTACTTC
>.|TRBV9|few|TRBJ2-2
CASSVPLDTGELFF
TGTGCCAGCAGCGTACCCTTAGACACCGGGGAGCTGTTTTTT
>TRBD2|TRBV7-9|few|TRBJ2-1
CASSLPPRLAGSVDEQFF
TGTGCCAGCAGCTTACCTCCCCGACTAGCGGGATCGGTGGATGAGCAGTTCTTC
>.|TRBV7-2|.|TRBJ2-1
CASSLAIQAQNEQFF
TGTGCCAGCAGCTTAGCAATACAGGCGCAAAATGAGCAGTTCTTC
>TRBD2|TRBV29-1|.|TRBJ2-1
CSGGSGNEQFF
TGCAGCGGCGGGAGTGGGAATGAGCAGTTCTTC